This TCR beta chain emerged from a study of blood T cells in healthy people across ages. It was with a sample-barcoded 5' primer and a J-beta primer mix that a second PCR of about 6 to 12 cycles was run. MiXCR, run by TCRdb on the 5' RACE reads, gives a single entry per CDR3 protein. Among about 1.8 million distinct CDR3 sequences listed, less than 50% were seen once. V shed 4 bases and J shed 2 bases, with 14 bases lying between them. Germline V gives CDR1 SGHNT, CDR2 YENEEA. The CDR3 length is 15 residues. This clonotype was detected only once. This sequence originates from a woman between 35 and 50 years old in good health. The chain employs TRBV11-3 and TRBJ2-5; tentative D call: TRBD2 (8 bases). Sequencing was carried out using blood. This chain's CDR3 is CASSSGGGQQETQYF. DNA for the CDR3: TGTGCCAGCAGCTCGGGGGGGGGACAGCAAGAGACCCAGTACTTC.